This section outlines one T cell receptor (beta chain) sequence together with its context. Its antigen is as yet unknown. The data belong to a study of T cell responses to AZD1222 COVID-19 vaccine. Whole-study context: Second doses were pooled across both intervals (about 4 or about 12 weeks). Broader study findings: An increase in Spike-specific TCR breadth and depth was observed after two AZD1222 doses. Nearly half of spike-specific TCRs reportedly go after variant regions that carry no mutations. Spike-wide coverage was observed for vaccine-associated CD4 TCRs, with dominant responses at 160-218 and 743-854.

The table came from immunoSEQ multiplex PCR; TCRdb's copy has only in-frame clones and leaves some out. The sample contains approximately 190,000 clones, approximately 91% of which appear only once. Germline V gene lookup returns CDR1 SGHAT and CDR2 FQNNGV. The CDR3 runs to 15 residues. V was trimmed by 5 bases and J by 0 bases, leaving 13 bases between them. The TCR sequence derives from an adult in good health. This chain connects TRBV11-2 to TRBJ1-1; D is possibly TRBD1 (6 bases). Sequenced here: peripheral blood, sampled on day 0 of AZD1222 vaccination. CDR3 region: CASSQRTAMNTEAFF. The CDR3 bases are TGTGCCAGCAGCCAACGGACAGCAATGAACACTGAAGCTTTCTTT.